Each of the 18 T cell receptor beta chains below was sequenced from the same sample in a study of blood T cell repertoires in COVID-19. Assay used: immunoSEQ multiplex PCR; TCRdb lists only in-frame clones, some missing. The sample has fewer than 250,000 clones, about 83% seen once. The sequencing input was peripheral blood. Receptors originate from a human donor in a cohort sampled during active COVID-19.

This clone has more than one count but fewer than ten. This chain's CDR3 is CASRGTSGRAGEETQYF. The CDR3 DNA sequence: TGTGCCAGCAGGGGGACTAGCGGGAGGGCCGGGGAAGAGACCCAGTACTTC. This chain joins TRBV28 and TRBJ2-5, with 16 bases identical to TRBD2. Germline CDR1 and CDR2: MDHEN and SYDVKM. V lost 6 bases and J lost 3; bases outside the gene matches: 7. This CDR3 has 17 amino acids. The full variable domain, with the rest looked up from reference TRBV28 and TRBJ2-5, is DVKVTQSSRYLVKRTGEKVFLECVQDMDHENMFWYRQDPGLGLRLIYFSYDVKMKEKGDIPEGYSVSREKKERFSLILESASTNQTSMYLCASRGTSGRAGEETQYFGPGTRLLVL.

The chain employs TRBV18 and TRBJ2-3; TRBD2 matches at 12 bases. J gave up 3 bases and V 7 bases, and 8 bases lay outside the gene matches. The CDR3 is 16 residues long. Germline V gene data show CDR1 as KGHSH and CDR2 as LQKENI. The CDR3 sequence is CASFTTSGRGTDTQYF. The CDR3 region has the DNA TGTGCCAGCTTCACGACTAGCGGGAGAGGAACAGATACGCAGTATTTT.

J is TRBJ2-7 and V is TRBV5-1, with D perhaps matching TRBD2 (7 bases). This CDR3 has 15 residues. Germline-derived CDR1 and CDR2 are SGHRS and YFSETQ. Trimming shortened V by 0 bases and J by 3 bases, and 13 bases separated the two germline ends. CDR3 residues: CASSLEGGYIYEQYF. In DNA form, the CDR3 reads TGCGCCAGCAGCTTGGAGGGGGGGTACATCTACGAGCAGTACTTC.

Written as DNA, the CDR3 is TGTGCCAGCAGCCGCAGGGGAATAGGGTTCGGGTACAATGAGCAGTTCTTC. It encodes CASSRRGIGFGYNEQFF. The V and J genes are TRBV11-2 and TRBJ2-1, with D maybe TRBD1 (6 bases). The V end was cut by 5 bases, the J end by 4 bases, with 21 bases between. The CDR3 runs 17 residues. CDR1 and CDR2 (germline): SGHAT, FQNNGV.

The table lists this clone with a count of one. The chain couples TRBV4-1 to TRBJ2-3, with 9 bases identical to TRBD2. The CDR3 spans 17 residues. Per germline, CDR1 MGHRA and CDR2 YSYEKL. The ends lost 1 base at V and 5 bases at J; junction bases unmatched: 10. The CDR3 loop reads CASSQGRPAGGKDTQYF. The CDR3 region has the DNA TGCGCCAGCAGCCAAGGTCGCCCGGCGGGGGGGAAAGATACGCAGTATTTT.

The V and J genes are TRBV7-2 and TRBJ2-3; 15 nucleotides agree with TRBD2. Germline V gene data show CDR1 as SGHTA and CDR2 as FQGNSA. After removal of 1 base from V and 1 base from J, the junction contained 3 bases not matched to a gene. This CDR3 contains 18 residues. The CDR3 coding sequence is TGTGCCAGCAGCTTAGTGGGACTAGCGGGAGGTGGCACAGATACGCAGTATTTT. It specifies CASSLVGLAGGGTDTQYF.

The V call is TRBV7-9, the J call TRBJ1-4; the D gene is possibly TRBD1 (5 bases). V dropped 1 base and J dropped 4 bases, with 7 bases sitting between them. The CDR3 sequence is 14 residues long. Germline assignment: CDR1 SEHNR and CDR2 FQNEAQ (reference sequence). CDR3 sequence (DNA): TGTGCCAGCAGCTTAGGACAGATTAATGAAAAACTGTTTTTT. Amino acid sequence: CASSLGQINEKLFF.

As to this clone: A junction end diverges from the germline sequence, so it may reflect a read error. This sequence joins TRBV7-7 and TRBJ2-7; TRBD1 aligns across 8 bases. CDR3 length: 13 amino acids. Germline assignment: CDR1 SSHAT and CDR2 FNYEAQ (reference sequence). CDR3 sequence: CASSQDREGEQYF. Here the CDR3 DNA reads TGTGCTAGCAGCCAGGACAGGGAAGGAGAGCAGTACTTC.

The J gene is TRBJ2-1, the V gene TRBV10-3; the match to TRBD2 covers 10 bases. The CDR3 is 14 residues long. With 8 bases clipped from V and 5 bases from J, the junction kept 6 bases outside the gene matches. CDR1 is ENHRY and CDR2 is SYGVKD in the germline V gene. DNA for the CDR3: TGTGCCATCCGCAAAGCGGGAGGGGACAATGAGCAGTTCTTC. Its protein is CAIRKAGGDNEQFF.

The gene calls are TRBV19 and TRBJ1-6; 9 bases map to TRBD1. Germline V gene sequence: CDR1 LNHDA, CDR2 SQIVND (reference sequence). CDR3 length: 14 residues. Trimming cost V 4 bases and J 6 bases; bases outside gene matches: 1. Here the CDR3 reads CASSTDRGNSPLHF. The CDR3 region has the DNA TGTGCCAGTAGTACGGACAGGGGTAATTCACCCCTCCACTTT.

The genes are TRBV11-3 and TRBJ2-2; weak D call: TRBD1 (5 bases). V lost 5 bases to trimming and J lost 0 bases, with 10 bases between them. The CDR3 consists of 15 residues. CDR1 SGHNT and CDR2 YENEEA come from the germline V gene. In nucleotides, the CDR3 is TGTGCCAGCAGCCTCTCAGGGACGAACACCGGGGAGCTGTTTTTT. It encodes CASSLSGTNTGELFF.

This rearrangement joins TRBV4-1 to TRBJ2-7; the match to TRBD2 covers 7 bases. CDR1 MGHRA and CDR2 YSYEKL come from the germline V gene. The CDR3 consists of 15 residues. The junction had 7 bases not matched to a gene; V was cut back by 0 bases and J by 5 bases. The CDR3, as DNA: TGCGCCAGCAGCCAAGATAGGACTAGGGCTAACGAGCAGTACTTC. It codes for CASSQDRTRANEQYF.

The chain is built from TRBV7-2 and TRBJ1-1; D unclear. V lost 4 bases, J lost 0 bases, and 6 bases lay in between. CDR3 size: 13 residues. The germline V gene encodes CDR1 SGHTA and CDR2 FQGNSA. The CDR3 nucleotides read TGTGCCAGCAGCTCTATTATGAACACTGAAGCTTTCTTT. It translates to CASSSIMNTEAFF.

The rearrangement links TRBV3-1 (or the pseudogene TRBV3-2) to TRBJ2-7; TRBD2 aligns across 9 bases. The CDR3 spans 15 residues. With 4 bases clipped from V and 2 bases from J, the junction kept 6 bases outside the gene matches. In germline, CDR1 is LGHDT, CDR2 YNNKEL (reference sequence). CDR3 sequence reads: CASSPSERGAYEQYF. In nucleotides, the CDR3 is TGTGCCAGCAGCCCCTCGGAGCGGGGGGCCTACGAGCAGTACTTC.

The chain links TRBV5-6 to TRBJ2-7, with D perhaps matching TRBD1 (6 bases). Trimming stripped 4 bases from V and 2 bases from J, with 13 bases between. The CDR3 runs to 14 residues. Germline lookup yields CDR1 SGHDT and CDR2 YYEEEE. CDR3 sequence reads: CASSLGQLTYEQYF. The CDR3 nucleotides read TGTGCCAGCAGCCTTGGACAGTTAACCTACGAGCAGTACTTC. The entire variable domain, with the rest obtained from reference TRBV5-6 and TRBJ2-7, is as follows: DAGVTQSPTHLIKTRGQQVTLRCSPKSGHDTVSWYQQALGQGPQFIFQYYEEEERQRGNFPDRFSGHQFPNYSSELNVNALLLGDSALYLCASSLGQLTYEQYFGPGTRLTVT.

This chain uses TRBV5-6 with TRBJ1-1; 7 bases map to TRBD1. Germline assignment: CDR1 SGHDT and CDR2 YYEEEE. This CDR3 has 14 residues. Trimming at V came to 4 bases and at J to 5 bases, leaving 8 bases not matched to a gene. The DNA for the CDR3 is TGTGCCAGCAGCATGGGAACAGGGGAAACTGAAGCTTTCTTT. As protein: CASSMGTGETEAFF.

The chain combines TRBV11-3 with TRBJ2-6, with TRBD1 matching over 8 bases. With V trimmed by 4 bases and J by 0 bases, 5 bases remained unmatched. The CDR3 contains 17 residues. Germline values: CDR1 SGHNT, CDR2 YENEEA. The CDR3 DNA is TGTGCCAGCAGCTCCGGACAGGGAAGCTCTGGGGCCAACGTCCTGACTTTC. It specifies CASSSGQGSSGANVLTF.

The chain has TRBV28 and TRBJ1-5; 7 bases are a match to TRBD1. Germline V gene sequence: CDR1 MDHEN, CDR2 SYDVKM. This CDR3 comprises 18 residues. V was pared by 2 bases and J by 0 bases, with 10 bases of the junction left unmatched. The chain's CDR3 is CASSLKRTGSGSNQPQHF. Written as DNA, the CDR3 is TGTGCCAGCAGTTTAAAGAGGACAGGTTCTGGTAGCAATCAGCCCCAGCATTTT.